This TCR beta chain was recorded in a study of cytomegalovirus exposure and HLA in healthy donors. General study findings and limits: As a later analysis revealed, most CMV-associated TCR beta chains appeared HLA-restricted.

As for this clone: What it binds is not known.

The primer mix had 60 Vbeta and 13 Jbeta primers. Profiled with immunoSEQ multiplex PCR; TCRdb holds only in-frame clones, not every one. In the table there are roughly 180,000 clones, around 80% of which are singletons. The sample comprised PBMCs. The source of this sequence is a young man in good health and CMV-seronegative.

The CDR3 loop is CASSYSGAPGDTQYF. The CDR3 bases are TGTGCCAGCAGCTATAGCGGGGCCCCCGGAGATACGCAGTATTTT. J is TRBJ2-3 and V is TRBV7-9; TRBD2 matches 8 bases. Germline V gene lookup returns CDR1 SEHNR and CDR2 FQNEAQ (reference sequence). J was trimmed by 5 bases and V by 4 bases; bases with no gene match: 8. The CDR3 is made up of 15 amino acids.